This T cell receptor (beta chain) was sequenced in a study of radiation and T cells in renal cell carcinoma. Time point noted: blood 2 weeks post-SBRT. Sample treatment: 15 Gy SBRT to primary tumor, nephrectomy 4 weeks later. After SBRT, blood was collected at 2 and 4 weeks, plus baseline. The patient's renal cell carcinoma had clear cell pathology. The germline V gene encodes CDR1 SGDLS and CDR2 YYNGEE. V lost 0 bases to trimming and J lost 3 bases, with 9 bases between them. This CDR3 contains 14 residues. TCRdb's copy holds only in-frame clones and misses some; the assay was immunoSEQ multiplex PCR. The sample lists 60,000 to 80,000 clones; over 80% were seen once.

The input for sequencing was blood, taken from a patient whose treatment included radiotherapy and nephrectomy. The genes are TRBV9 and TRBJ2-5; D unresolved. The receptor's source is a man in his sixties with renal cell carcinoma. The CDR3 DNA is TGTGCCAGCAGCGTAGCTTGGCAGGAAGAGACCCAGTACTTC. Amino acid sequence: CASSVAWQEETQYF.